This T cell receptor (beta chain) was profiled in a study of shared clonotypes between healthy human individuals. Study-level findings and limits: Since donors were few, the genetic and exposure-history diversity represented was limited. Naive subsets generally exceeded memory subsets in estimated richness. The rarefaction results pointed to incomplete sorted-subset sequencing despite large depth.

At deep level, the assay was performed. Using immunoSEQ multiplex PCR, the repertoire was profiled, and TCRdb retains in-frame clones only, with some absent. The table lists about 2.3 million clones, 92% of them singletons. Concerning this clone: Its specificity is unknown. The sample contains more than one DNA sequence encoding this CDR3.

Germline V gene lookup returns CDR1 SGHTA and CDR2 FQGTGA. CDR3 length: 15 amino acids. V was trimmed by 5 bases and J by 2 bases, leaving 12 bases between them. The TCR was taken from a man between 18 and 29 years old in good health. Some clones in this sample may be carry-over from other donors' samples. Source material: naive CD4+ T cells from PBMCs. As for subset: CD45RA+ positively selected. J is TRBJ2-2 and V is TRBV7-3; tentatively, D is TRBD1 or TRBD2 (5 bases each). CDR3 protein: CASSPGTANTGELFF. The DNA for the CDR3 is TGTGCCAGCAGCCCCGGGACGGCTAACACCGGGGAGCTGTTTTTT. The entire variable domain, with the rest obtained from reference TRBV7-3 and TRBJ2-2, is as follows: GAGVSQTPSNKVTEKGKYVELRCDPISGHTALYWYRQSLGQGPEFLIYFQGTGAADDSGLPNDRFFAVRPEGSVSTLKIQRTERGDSAVYLCASSPGTANTGELFFGEGSRLTVL.